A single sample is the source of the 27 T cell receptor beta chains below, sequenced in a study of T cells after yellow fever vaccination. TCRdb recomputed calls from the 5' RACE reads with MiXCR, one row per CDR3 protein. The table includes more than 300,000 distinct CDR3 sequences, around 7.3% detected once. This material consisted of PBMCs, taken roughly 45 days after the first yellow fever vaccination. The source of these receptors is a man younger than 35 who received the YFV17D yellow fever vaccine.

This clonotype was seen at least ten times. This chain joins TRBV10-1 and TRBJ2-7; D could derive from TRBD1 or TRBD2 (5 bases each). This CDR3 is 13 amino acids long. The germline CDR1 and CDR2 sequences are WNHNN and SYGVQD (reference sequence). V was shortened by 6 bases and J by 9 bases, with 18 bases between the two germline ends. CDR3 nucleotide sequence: TGCGCCAGCAGCGCCGGGACGCTCTCGTGGCAGTACTTC. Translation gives CASSAGTLSWQYF.

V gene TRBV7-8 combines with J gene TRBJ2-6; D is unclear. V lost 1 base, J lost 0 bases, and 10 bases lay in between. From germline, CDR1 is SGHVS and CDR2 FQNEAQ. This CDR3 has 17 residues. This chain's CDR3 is CASSLDRIPSGANVLTF. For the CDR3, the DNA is TGTGCCAGCAGCTTAGACAGAATCCCCTCTGGGGCCAACGTCCTGACTTTC.

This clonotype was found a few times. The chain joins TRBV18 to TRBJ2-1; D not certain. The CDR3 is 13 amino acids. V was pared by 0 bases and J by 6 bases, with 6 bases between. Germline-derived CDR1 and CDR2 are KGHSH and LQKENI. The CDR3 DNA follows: TGTGCCAGCTCACCACCTATGATCAATGAGCAGTTCTTC. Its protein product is CASSPPMINEQFF.

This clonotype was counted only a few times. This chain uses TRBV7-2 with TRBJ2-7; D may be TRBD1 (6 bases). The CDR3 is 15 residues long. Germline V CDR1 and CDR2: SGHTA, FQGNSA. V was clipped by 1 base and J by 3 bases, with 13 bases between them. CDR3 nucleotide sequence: TGTGCCAGCAGCTTAGTGGGACAAGACTTCTACGAGCAGTACTTC. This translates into CASSLVGQDFYEQYF.

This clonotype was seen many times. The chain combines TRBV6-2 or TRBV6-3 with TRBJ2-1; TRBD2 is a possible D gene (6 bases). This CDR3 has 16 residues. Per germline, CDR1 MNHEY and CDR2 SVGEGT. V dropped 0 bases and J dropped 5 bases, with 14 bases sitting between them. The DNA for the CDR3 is TGTGCCAGCAGTTACTCGTTGCGGGGACGAAACAATGAGCAGTTCTTC. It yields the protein CASSYSLRGRNNEQFF.

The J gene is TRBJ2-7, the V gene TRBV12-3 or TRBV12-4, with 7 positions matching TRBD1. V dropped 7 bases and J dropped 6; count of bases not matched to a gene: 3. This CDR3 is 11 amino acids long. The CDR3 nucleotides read TGTGCCAGCACCCCAGGGGGCGAGCAGTACTTC. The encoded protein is CASTPGGEQYF.

Here the CDR3 reads CASSQTSGGRYNEQFF. CDR3 nucleotides: TGCGCCAGCAGCCAGACTAGCGGGGGGCGGTACAATGAGCAGTTCTTC. The chain links TRBV4-3 to TRBJ2-1, with 13 positions matching TRBD2. The CDR3 contains 16 residues. J lost 4 bases, V lost 3 bases, and 3 bases had no gene match. Per germline, CDR1 LGHNA and CDR2 YSLEER.

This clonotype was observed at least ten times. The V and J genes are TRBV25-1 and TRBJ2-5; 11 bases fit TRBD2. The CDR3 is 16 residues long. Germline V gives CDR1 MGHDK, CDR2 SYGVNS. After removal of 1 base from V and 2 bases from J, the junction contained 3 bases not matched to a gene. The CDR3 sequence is CASSEWASGGQETQYF. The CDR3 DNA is TGTGCCAGCAGTGAATGGGCTAGCGGGGGGCAAGAGACCCAGTACTTC.

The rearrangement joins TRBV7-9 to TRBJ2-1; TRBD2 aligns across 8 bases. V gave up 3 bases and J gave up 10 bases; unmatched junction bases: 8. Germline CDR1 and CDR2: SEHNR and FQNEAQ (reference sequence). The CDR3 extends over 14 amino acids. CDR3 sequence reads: CASSLDRAGVEQFF. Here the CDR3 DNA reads TGTGCCAGCAGCTTGGACCGAGCGGGGGTGGAGCAGTTCTTC.

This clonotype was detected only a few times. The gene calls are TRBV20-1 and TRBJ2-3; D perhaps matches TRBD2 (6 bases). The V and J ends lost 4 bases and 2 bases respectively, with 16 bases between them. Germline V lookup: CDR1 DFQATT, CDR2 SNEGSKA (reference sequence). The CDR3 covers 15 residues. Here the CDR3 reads CSAISIRGSTDTQYF. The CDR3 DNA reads TGCAGTGCTATCTCCATCCGGGGGTCCACAGATACGCAGTATTTT.

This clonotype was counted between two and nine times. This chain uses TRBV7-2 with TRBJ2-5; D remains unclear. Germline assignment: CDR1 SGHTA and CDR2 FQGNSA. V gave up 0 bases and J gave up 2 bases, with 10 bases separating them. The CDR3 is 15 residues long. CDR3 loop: CASSLALATQETQYF. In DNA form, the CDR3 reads TGTGCCAGCAGCTTAGCGCTGGCTACTCAAGAGACCCAGTACTTC.

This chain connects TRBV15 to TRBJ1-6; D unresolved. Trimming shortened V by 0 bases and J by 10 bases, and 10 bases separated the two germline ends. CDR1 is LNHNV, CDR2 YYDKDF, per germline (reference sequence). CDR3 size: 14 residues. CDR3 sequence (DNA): TGTGCCACCAGCAGAGATGTGTCGGACTCACCCCTCCACTTT. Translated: CATSRDVSDSPLHF.

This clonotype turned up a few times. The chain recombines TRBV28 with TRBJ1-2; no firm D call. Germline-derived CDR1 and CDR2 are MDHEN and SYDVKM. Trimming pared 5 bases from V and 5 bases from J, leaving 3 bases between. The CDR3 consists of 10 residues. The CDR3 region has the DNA TGTGCCAGCAGTCGTTATGGCTACACCTTC. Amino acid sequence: CASSRYGYTF.

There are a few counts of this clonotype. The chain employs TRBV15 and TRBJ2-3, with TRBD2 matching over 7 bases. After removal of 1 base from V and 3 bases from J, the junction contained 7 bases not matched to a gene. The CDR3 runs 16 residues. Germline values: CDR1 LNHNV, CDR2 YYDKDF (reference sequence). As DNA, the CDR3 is TGTGCCACCAGCAGAGGTAGCGGGTCGGGGACAGATACGCAGTATTTT. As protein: CATSRGSGSGTDTQYF.

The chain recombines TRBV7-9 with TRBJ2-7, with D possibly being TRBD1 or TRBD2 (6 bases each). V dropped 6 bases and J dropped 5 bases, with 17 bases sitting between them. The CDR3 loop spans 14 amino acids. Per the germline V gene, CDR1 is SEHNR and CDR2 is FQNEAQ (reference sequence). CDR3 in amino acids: CASSLKGGSDEQYF. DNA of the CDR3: TGTGCCAGCAGTTTGAAGGGGGGCAGCGACGAGCAGTACTTC.

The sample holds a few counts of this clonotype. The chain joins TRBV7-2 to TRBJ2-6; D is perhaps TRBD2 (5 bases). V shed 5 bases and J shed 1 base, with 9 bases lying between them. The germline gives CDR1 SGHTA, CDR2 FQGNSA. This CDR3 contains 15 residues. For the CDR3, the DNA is TGTGCCAGCAGCCGGGGAAGGTCTGGGGCCAACGTCCTGACTTTC. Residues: CASSRGRSGANVLTF.

CDR3 in amino acids: CASSYSTLAGFQETQYF. CDR3 coding DNA: TGTGCCAGCAGTTACTCGACGCTAGCGGGGTTTCAAGAGACCCAGTACTTC. The V gene is TRBV6-5, the J gene TRBJ2-5, with 9 bases identical to TRBD2. The germline CDR1 and CDR2 sequences are MNHEY and SVGAGI. The CDR3 covers 17 residues. V shed 0 bases, J shed 2 bases, and the junction held 7 bases outside the gene matches.

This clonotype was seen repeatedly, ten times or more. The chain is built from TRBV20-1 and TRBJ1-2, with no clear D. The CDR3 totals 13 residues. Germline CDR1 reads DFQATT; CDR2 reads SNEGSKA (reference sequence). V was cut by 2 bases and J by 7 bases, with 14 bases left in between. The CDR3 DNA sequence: TGCAGTGCTAGACAGGTGGGCTCCTCTGGCTACACCTTC. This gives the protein CSARQVGSSGYTF.

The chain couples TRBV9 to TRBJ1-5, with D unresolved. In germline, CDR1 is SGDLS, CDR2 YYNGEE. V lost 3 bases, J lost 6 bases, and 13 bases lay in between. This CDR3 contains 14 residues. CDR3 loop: CASSGTGTSQPQHF. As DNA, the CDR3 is TGTGCCAGCAGCGGGACGGGCACAAGTCAGCCCCAGCATTTT.

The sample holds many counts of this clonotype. CDR3 protein: CSPPQADTQYF. CDR3 sequence (DNA): TGCAGTCCGCCCCAGGCAGATACGCAGTATTTT. The J gene is TRBJ2-3, the V gene TRBV20-1; D is unclear. Germline CDR1 and CDR2: DFQATT and SNEGSKA (reference sequence). The V and J ends lost 8 bases and 4 bases respectively, with 10 bases between them. This CDR3 contains 11 residues.

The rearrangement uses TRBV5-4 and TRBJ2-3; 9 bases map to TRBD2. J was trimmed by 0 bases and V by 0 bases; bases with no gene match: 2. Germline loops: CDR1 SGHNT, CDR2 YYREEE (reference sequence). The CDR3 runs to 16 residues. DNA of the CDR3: TGTGCCAGCAGCTTGGCTAGCGGGGCCAGCACAGATACGCAGTATTTT. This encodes CASSLASGASTDTQYF.

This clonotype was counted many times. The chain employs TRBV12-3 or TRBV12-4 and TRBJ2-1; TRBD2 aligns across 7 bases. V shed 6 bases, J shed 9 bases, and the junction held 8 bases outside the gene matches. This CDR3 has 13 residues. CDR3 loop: CASRHGLGGEQFF. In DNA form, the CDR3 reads TGTGCCAGCAGACACGGACTAGGCGGTGAGCAGTTCTTC.

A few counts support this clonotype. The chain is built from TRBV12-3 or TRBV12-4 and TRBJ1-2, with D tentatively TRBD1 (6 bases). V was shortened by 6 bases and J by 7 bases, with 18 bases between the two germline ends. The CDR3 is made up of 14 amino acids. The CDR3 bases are TGTGCCAGCAGACAAAGGACAGCGGAGGCTGGCTACACCTTC. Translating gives CASRQRTAEAGYTF.

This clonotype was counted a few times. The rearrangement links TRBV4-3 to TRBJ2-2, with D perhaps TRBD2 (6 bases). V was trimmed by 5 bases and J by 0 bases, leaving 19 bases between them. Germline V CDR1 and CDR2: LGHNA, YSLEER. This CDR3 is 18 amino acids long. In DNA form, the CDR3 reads TGCGCCAGCAGCAAACAGGTGGCGGGGCTTACGAACACCGGGGAGCTGTTTTTT. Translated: CASSKQVAGLTNTGELFF.

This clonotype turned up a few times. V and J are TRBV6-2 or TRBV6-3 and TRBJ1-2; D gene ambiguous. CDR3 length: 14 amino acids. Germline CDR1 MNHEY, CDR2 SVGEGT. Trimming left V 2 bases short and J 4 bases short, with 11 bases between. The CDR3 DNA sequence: TGTGCCAGCAGTTACGATTCCGCAAGCTATGGCTACACCTTC. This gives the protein CASSYDSASYGYTF.

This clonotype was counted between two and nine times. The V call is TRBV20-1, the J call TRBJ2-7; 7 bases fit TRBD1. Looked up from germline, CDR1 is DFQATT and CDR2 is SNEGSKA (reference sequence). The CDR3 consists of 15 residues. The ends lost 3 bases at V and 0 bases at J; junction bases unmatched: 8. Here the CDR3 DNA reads TGCAGTGCTAGGGGGGCTACAGGGGACTCCTACGAGCAGTACGTC. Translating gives CSARGATGDSYEQYV.

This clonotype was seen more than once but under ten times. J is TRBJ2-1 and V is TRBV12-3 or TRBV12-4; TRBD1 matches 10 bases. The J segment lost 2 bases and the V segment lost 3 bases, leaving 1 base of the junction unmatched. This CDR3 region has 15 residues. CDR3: CASSFGQGAYNEQFF. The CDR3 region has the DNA TGTGCCAGCAGTTTCGGACAGGGGGCCTACAATGAGCAGTTCTTC.